The next 31 T cell receptor beta chains were all read from a single sample in a study of vaccination and CD4 T cells after COVID-19. The treatment was: approximately 9-day PBMC culture with coronavirus spike peptide pools or control peptides (ViraFEST assay). What these receptors recognize is not known. The Oncomine TCR Beta short-read assay sequenced DNA from cultured CD4+ T cells. TCRdb reprocessed the PCR reads with MiXCR, giving one entry per CDR3 protein. The sample includes approximately 16,000 distinct CDR3 sequences, about 40% of them seen just once. This specimen consisted of CD4+ T cells from blood, cultured in vitro, obtained after SARS-CoV-2 vaccination. These receptors all stem from a human donor who had recovered from COVID-19.

By share, this clonotype ranks as medium-sized. The CDR3 here is CASSPDGATNEKLFF. CDR3 coding DNA: TGTGCCAGCAGCCCGGACGGTGCAACTAATGAAAAACTGTTTTTT. The chain carries TRBV7-6 and TRBJ1-4, with unresolved D. CDR1 is SGHVS and CDR2 is FNYEAQ in the germline V gene. CDR3 length: 15 residues. Trimming shortened V by 5 bases and J by 0 bases, and 10 bases separated the two germline ends.

The J gene is TRBJ2-1, the V gene TRBV20-1; 7 bases map to TRBD1. The V gene's germline CDR1 is DFQATT and CDR2 SNEGSKA (reference sequence). V lost 6 bases and J lost 7; bases outside the gene matches: 9. This CDR3 has 13 amino acids. The CDR3: CSAPGQRNNEQFF. The CDR3 DNA sequence: TGCAGTGCCCCGGGACAGCGGAATAATGAGCAGTTCTTC.

With regard to this clonotype: Its ends do not fully match the called genes, so a read error is possible. CDR3 region: CAIGESVILCTDTQYF. The CDR3, as DNA: TGTGCCATCGGTGAGTCGGTTATACTTTGCACAGATACGCAGTATTTT. V usage is TRBV10-3 and J usage is TRBJ2-3; D uncertain. Germline CDR1 is ENHRY and CDR2 is SYGVKD. The CDR3 contains 16 residues.

The chain joins TRBV5-1 to TRBJ2-1; 11 bases fit TRBD2. V shed 4 bases, J shed 7 bases, and the junction held 13 bases outside the gene matches. This CDR3 region has 17 residues. CDR1 is SGHRS, CDR2 YFSETQ, per germline. The CDR3 protein is CASSPGIGLAGGNEQFF. The CDR3 nucleotides are TGCGCCAGCAGCCCTGGTATCGGACTAGCGGGTGGAAATGAGCAGTTCTTC.

This clonotype was seen more than once but under ten times. This sequence joins TRBV18 and TRBJ1-2; TRBD1 might be the D (5 bases). CDR3 length: 11 amino acids. The germline V and J ends were trimmed by 2 bases and 7 bases, with 5 bases remaining between them. Germline V CDR1 and CDR2: KGHSH, LQKENI. This CDR3 reads CASSPGTGYTF. CDR3 sequence (DNA): TGTGCCAGCTCACCAGGGACTGGCTACACCTTC.

The V call is TRBV6-2 or TRBV6-3, the J call TRBJ2-3; possibly TRBD2 for D (5 bases). This CDR3 comprises 16 residues. CDR1 MNHEY and CDR2 SVGEGT come from the germline V gene. Between the trimmed V and J ends, which lost 4 bases and 4 bases, there was a span of 18 bases. CDR3 DNA sequence: TGTGCCAGCAGTTGCCCGCAACGGTTGGAGGCAGATACGCAGTATTTT. Its translation: CASSCPQRLEADTQYF.

This clonotype has only a few counts. The chain combines TRBV7-3 with TRBJ2-1; TRBD2 matches 12 bases. The junction had 10 bases not matched to a gene; V was cut back by 5 bases and J by 5 bases. The CDR3 is made up of 17 amino acids. Looked up from germline, CDR1 is SGHTA and CDR2 is FQGTGA. As DNA, the CDR3 is TGTGCCAGCAGCCCATTCATGCTAGCGGGAGGGAACAATGAGCAGTTCTTC. As protein: CASSPFMLAGGNNEQFF.

The gene calls are TRBV7-9 and TRBJ2-5; unclear D gene. The V gene lost 0 bases and the J gene lost 1 base, with 12 bases spanning the gap. CDR1 is SEHNR and CDR2 is FQNEAQ in the germline V gene (reference sequence). CDR3 length: 16 amino acids. The CDR3 DNA reads TGTGCCAGCAGCTTAGCGTTTCTTGACGGCCAAGAGACCCAGTACTTC. Its protein product is CASSLAFLDGQETQYF.

This clonotype was seen a few times. The chain combines TRBV7-9 with TRBJ1-1; D unresolved. Germline CDR1 reads SEHNR; CDR2 reads FQNEAQ (reference sequence). CDR3 length equals 11 residues. Trimming cost V 5 bases and J 9 bases, with 10 bases left between them. The CDR3 nucleotides read TGTGCCAGCAGCAACCGGGCTCAAGCTTTCTTT. Translation: CASSNRAQAFF.

The gene calls are TRBV6-1 and TRBJ1-4; 7 positions agree with TRBD1. This CDR3 is built from 15 residues. V shed 7 bases, J shed 6 bases, and the junction held 11 bases outside the gene matches. CDR1 MNHNS and CDR2 SASEGT come from the germline V gene. CDR3 coding DNA: TGTGCCAGCATGGGACAGAATGTAGGGGATGAAAAACTGTTTTTT. This encodes CASMGQNVGDEKLFF.

V and J are TRBV6-1 and TRBJ1-1; 7 positions agree with TRBD1. The CDR3 is made up of 16 amino acids. V lost 5 bases and J lost 1; bases outside the gene matches: 10. Germline V lookup: CDR1 MNHNS, CDR2 SASEGT. CDR3 region: CASSPRPGQKNTEAFF. The DNA of the CDR3 is TGTGCCAGCAGTCCAAGACCGGGACAGAAGAACACTGAAGCTTTCTTT.

The chain employs TRBV5-8 and TRBJ2-1, with D unresolved. The CDR3 has 16 residues. Germline V gene sequence: CDR1 SGHTS, CDR2 YDEGEE. Trimming took off 1 base at V and 2 bases at J, with 13 bases between the two ends. The CDR3 region has the DNA TGTGCCAGCAGCTTGTTGCAGGCCGGTGCCTACAATGAGCAGTTCTTC. Translated, it gives CASSLLQAGAYNEQFF.

The V gene is TRBV21-1, the J gene TRBJ2-1; no DNA check was done on the table's D call, TRBD2. TRBV21-1 is a pseudogene locus. CDR3 length: 17 residues. The CDR3 region has the DNA TGTGCCAGCAGCAAAGGTTACAGCGGGAGGTACAAGGATGAGCAGTTCTTC. Translating gives CASSKGYSGRYKDEQFF.

With respect to this clonotype: Relative to the germline gene, one junction end is altered; a read error may explain this. This chain connects TRBV7-8 to TRBJ2-1, with D perhaps TRBD2 (8 bases). This CDR3 has 15 residues. Germline CDR1 is SGHVS and CDR2 is FQNEAQ. The CDR3 protein is CASSLGTSRQGEQSF. CDR3 DNA: TGTGCCAGCAGCTTAGGGACTAGCAGACAGGGTGAGCAGTCCTTC.

The chain employs TRBV10-2 and TRBJ2-1; TRBD2 might be the D (6 bases). Trimming removed 2 bases at V and 4 bases at J, with 6 bases between. Germline V CDR1 and CDR2: WSHSY, SAAADI. This CDR3 region has 13 residues. This CDR3 reads CASSEREYNEQFF. For the CDR3, the DNA is TGCGCCAGCAGTGAGCGGGAGTACAATGAGCAGTTCTTC.

The rearrangement joins TRBV2 to TRBJ1-5; D is uncertain. CDR3 length equals 14 residues. Trimming pared 3 bases from V and 0 bases from J, leaving 6 bases between. Looked up from germline, CDR1 is SNHLY and CDR2 is FYNNEI. Here the CDR3 reads CASSDVLSNQPQHF. CDR3 coding DNA: TGTGCCAGCAGTGACGTCCTTAGCAATCAGCCCCAGCATTTT.

The chain has TRBV12-3 or TRBV12-4 and TRBJ2-1; 9 positions match TRBD2. The CDR3 runs 15 residues. The V gene end was trimmed by 6 bases and the J gene end by 4 bases; junction bases not matched to a gene: 7. For the CDR3, the DNA is TGTGCCAGCAGCGGGCTAGCGGGGACATACAATGAGCAGTTCTTC. This encodes CASSGLAGTYNEQFF.

The V gene is TRBV7-9, the J gene TRBJ1-4; D is undetermined. This CDR3 contains 15 residues. Germline lookup yields CDR1 SEHNR and CDR2 FQNEAQ (reference sequence). V was shortened by 0 bases and J by 3 bases, with 8 bases between the two germline ends. The CDR3 protein is CASSLAERANEKLFF. CDR3 bases: TGTGCCAGCAGCTTAGCGGAAAGGGCTAATGAAAAACTGTTTTTT.

This chain links TRBV2 with TRBJ2-7; 15 positions match TRBD2. The length of the CDR3 is 20 residues. The germline CDR1 and CDR2 sequences are SNHLY and FYNNEI. The V gene end was trimmed by 5 bases and the J gene end by 0 bases; junction bases not matched to a gene: 14. CDR3 loop: CASSSPPGLAGGRSSYEQYF. The DNA of the CDR3 is TGTGCCAGCAGTTCTCCCCCGGGACTAGCGGGAGGTCGGAGCTCCTACGAGCAGTACTTC.

The chain has TRBV20-1 and TRBJ2-5; D uncertain. With 0 bases removed from V and 2 bases from J, the gap between germline ends came to 13 bases. Germline V CDR1 and CDR2: DFQATT, SNEGSKA (reference sequence). The CDR3 extends over 15 amino acids. The CDR3, as DNA: TGCAGTGCTAGAGATTCGGAAACGGTGCAAGAGACCCAGTACTTC. Its protein product is CSARDSETVQETQYF.

The chain has TRBV2 and TRBJ2-3; 7 bases align to TRBD1. J gave up 0 bases and V 6 bases, and 3 bases lay outside the gene matches. This CDR3 is 14 amino acids long. Germline CDR1 is SNHLY and CDR2 is FYNNEI. In nucleotides, the CDR3 is TGTGCCAGCAGCCGGGACAGAAGCACAGATACGCAGTATTTT. Protein product: CASSRDRSTDTQYF. The variable domain in full, completed from reference TRBV2 and TRBJ2-3, reads EPEVTQTPSHQVTQMGQEVILRCVPISNHLYFYWYRQILGQKVEFLVSFYNNEISEKSEIFDDQFSVERPDGSNFTLKIRSTKLEDSAMYFCASSRDRSTDTQYFGPGTRLTVL.

V gene TRBV28 combines with J gene TRBJ2-5; D gene uncertain. The CDR3 runs to 14 residues. Germline CDR1 MDHEN, CDR2 SYDVKM. Trimming pared 3 bases from V and 2 bases from J, leaving 10 bases between. CDR3 DNA: TGTGCCAGCAGTTTTTGGTTGCTTCAAGAGACCCAGTACTTC. Translating gives CASSFWLLQETQYF.

This clonotype was detected only a few times. V usage is TRBV15 and J usage is TRBJ2-2; the match to TRBD2 covers 7 bases. Germline CDR1 LNHNV, CDR2 YYDKDF (reference sequence). The junction had 5 bases not matched to a gene; V was cut back by 3 bases and J by 4 bases. This CDR3 is built from 15 residues. The CDR3 nucleotides are TGTGCCACCAGCAGGAAGCGGGACGGCACCGGGGAGCTGTTTTTT. Protein sequence: CATSRKRDGTGELFF.

This clonotype has just one count. V is TRBV20-1 and J is TRBJ2-1, with 9 nucleotides matching TRBD2. The J segment lost 6 bases and the V segment lost 1 base, leaving 4 bases of the junction unmatched. This CDR3 comprises 14 residues. Germline assignment: CDR1 DFQATT and CDR2 SNEGSKA (reference sequence). DNA for the CDR3: TGCAGTGCTAGAGGTAGCGGGAGCCGCAATGAGCAGTTCTTC. Translating it yields CSARGSGSRNEQFF.

Turning to this clonotype: At one end, the junction sequence differs from germline, possibly due to a read error. This CDR3 is CASSLTGRQAPNF. CDR3 sequence (DNA): TGTGCCAGCAGCCTAACCGGGCGACAGGCCCCGAACTTC. The chain couples TRBV7-2 to TRBJ2-7; TRBD1 is a possible D gene (6 bases). In germline, CDR1 is SGHTA, CDR2 FQGNSA. This CDR3 is built from 13 residues.

V gene TRBV29-1 combines with J gene TRBJ2-1; D is perhaps TRBD1 (5 bases). Per the germline V gene, CDR1 is SQVTM and CDR2 is ANQGSEA. This CDR3 is built from 13 residues. V gave up 0 bases and J gave up 2 bases, with 5 bases separating them. The CDR3: CSVEETAYNEQFF. The CDR3 DNA reads as TGCAGCGTTGAAGAGACAGCCTACAATGAGCAGTTCTTC.

The gene calls are TRBV20-1 and TRBJ2-7; weak D call: TRBD2 (5 bases). The CDR3 has 11 residues. CDR1 DFQATT and CDR2 SNEGSKA come from the germline V gene (reference sequence). Trimming took off 2 bases at V and 5 bases at J, with 7 bases between the two ends. This CDR3 reads CSARRGNEQYF. The CDR3 nucleotides are TGCAGTGCTAGACGGGGAAACGAGCAGTACTTC.

The chain combines TRBV9 with TRBJ2-3; D is undetermined. The V and J ends lost 1 base and 0 bases respectively, with 6 bases between them. This CDR3 is built from 14 residues. Looked up from germline, CDR1 is SGDLS and CDR2 is YYNGEE. CDR3 amino acids: CASSVRFSTDTQYF. The CDR3 DNA reads as TGTGCCAGCAGCGTAAGGTTCAGCACAGATACGCAGTATTTT.

The rearrangement links TRBV7-9 to TRBJ2-5; D may be TRBD1 (5 bases). CDR3 size: 14 residues. Deletions cut 1 base from V and 10 bases from J, with 16 bases between. Germline assignment: CDR1 SEHNR and CDR2 FQNEAQ (reference sequence). The CDR3 DNA reads TGTGCCAGCAGCTTAGGCGTTAATCGGCAGGGCCAGTACTTC. Its protein is CASSLGVNRQGQYF.

In its sample, this clonotype was seen a few times. The chain is built from TRBV7-6 and TRBJ2-1, with D unresolved. There are 15 residues in the CDR3. Germline-derived CDR1 and CDR2 are SGHVS and FNYEAQ. Trimming stripped 3 bases from V and 1 base from J, with 10 bases between. Here the CDR3 reads CASSFRAVSYNEQFF. Here the CDR3 DNA reads TGTGCCAGCAGCTTTCGGGCAGTTTCCTACAATGAGCAGTTCTTC.

This rearrangement joins TRBV20-1 to TRBJ2-3, with TRBD2 identical over 9 bases. This CDR3 spans 16 amino acids. From germline, CDR1 is DFQATT and CDR2 SNEGSKA (reference sequence). V was clipped by 5 bases and J by 8 bases; unmatched bases: 17. The DNA of the CDR3 is TGCAGTGCTCCACCCGGGGCGGGAGGGCCCGCCGGTACGCAGTATTTT. It codes for CSAPPGAGGPAGTQYF.